This note documents a single T cell receptor (beta chain) sequence. Its antigen is still unknown. The data derive from a study of CD8+ T cells in alopecia areata. At the level of the study: Each of the treated patients was given oral tofacitinib, 5 to 10 mg twice daily, for moderate-to-severe alopecia areata.

This CDR3 is built from 14 residues. Trimming stripped 7 bases from V and 3 bases from J, with 16 bases between. CDR1 and CDR2 from the germline V gene are MNHEY and SVGAGI. Notes on the study in general: Across lesional scalp, and particularly alopecia totalis/universalis, clonality surpassed that of normal scalp.

Collected material from alopecia areata patients comprised lesional scalp punch biopsies and peripheral blood. The authors extracted RNA and reverse transcribed it into cDNA as the sequencing template. Some clones are missing from TCRdb's copy, which holds only in-frame ones; the method was immunoSEQ multiplex PCR. This sample has about 8,900 clones, with roughly three fifths found just once. The source of this sequence is a human donor with alopecia areata. What was sequenced was skin. V and J are TRBV6-5 and TRBJ2-7, with D possibly TRBD1 on 6 matching bases. The CDR3 here is CASTPTGSNYEQYF. Written as DNA, the CDR3 is TGTGCCAGCACCCCGACAGGATCCAACTACGAGCAGTACTTC.